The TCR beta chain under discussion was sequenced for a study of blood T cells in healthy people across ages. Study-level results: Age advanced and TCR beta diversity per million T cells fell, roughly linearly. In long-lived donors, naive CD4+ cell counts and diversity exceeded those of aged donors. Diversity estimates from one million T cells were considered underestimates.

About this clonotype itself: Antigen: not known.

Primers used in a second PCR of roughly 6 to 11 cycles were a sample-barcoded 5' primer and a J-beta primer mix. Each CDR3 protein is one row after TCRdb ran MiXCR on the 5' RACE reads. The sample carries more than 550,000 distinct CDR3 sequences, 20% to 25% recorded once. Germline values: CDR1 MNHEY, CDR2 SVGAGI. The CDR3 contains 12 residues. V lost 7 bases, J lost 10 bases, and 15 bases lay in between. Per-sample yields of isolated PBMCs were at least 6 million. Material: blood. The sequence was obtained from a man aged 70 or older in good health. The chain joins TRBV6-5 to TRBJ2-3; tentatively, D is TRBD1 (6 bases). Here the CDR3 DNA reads TGTGCCAGCATAGCTTCACAGGGACCGCAGTATTTT. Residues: CASIASQGPQYF.